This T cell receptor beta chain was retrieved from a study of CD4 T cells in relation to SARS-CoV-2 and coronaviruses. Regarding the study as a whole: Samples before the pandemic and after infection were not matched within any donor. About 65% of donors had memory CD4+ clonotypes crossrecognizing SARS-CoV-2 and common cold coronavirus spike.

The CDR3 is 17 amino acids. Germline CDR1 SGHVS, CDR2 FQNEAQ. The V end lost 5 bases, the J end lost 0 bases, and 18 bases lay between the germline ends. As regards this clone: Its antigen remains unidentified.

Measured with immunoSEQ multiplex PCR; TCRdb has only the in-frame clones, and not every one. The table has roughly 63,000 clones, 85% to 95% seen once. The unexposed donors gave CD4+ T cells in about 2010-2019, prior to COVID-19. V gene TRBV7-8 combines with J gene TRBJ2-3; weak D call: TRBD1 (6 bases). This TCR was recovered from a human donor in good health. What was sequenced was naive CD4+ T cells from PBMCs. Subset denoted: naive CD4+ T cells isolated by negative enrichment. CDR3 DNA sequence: TGTGCCAGCAGCCATAGACTCAGGGGTTATAGCACAGATACGCAGTATTTT. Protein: CASSHRLRGYSTDTQYF.